The 15 T cell receptor beta chains presented below share a single source sample, sequenced in a study of blood T cell repertoires in COVID-19. Libraries were prepared by immunoSEQ multiplex PCR; TCRdb keeps only in-frame clonotypes and omits some of them. The sample lists some 120,000 clones, around two thirds occurring once. Sample: peripheral blood. These receptors were taken from a woman aged 70-85 years with acute or convalescent COVID-19.

The chain uses TRBV5-1 and TRBJ1-1; 11 bases are a match to TRBD1. The CDR3 runs 18 residues. Trimming cost V 5 bases and J 0 bases; bases outside gene matches: 12. Germline V gives CDR1 SGHRS, CDR2 YFSETQ. The CDR3 spells CASRLGIGTGGMNTEAFF. For the CDR3, the DNA is TGCGCCAGCAGACTTGGTATCGGGACAGGGGGTATGAACACTGAAGCTTTCTTT.

In DNA form, the CDR3 reads TGTGCCAGCAGTTTAGGGGGACTAGCGGGAAGGAATGAGCAGTTCTTC. It specifies CASSLGGLAGRNEQFF. The chain uses TRBV27 and TRBJ2-1, with TRBD2 identical over 13 bases. CDR1 MNHEY and CDR2 SMNVEV come from the germline V gene (reference sequence). The CDR3 length is 16 residues. V gave up 2 bases and J gave up 7 bases; unmatched junction bases: 5.

This sequence joins TRBV27 and TRBJ2-1; a possible D gene is TRBD2 (7 bases). Germline V gene data show CDR1 as MNHEY and CDR2 as SMNVEV (reference sequence). V lost 10 bases to trimming and J lost 5 bases, with 18 bases between them. This CDR3 has 14 residues. The CDR3 DNA follows: TGTGCCACGGCGGGGGCGGGGGTCAACAATGAGCAGTTCTTC. Its protein is CATAGAGVNNEQFF.

V is TRBV27 and J is TRBJ2-7, with a tentative D call TRBD1 (5 bases). This CDR3 comprises 13 residues. Germline CDR1 and CDR2: MNHEY and SMNVEV (reference sequence). Deletions cut 6 bases from V and 5 bases from J, with 14 bases between. The CDR3 is CASRPLTGHEQYF. CDR3 DNA sequence: TGTGCCAGCAGACCCCTCACAGGTCACGAGCAGTACTTC.

This chain links TRBV9 with TRBJ1-2; D unclear. The CDR3 covers 14 residues. CDR1 is SGDLS, CDR2 YYNGEE, per germline. Trimming took off 0 bases at V and 13 bases at J, with 19 bases between the two ends. The CDR3 nucleotides read TGTGCCAGCAGCGTAGCCCACCCCGAGGGAGTATTCACCTTC. This gives the protein CASSVAHPEGVFTF.

The chain is built from TRBV5-1 and TRBJ1-2, with TRBD1 matching over 10 bases. The CDR3 spans 14 residues. Germline trimming cut 6 bases from V and 3 bases from J; bases unmatched to any gene: 5. Germline V lookup: CDR1 SGHRS, CDR2 YFSETQ. CDR3 nucleotide sequence: TGCGCCAGCAACACCGGGACAGGGGACTATGGCTACACCTTC. This sequence encodes CASNTGTGDYGYTF.

This chain connects TRBV5-3 to TRBJ1-4, with D perhaps TRBD1 (5 bases). TRBV5-3 is filed as an ORF, its function uncertain. The CDR3 totals 21 residues. Trimming pared 4 bases from V and 0 bases from J, leaving 28 bases between. The chain's CDR3 is CARSAPRRQKNSIATNEKLFF. The CDR3 DNA follows: TGTGCCAGAAGCGCCCCCCGGCGACAGAAAAACTCGATTGCAACTAATGAAAAACTGTTTTTT.

The chain joins TRBV7-2 to TRBJ2-1, with 7 bases fitting TRBD2. The CDR3 runs to 14 residues. Germline CDR1 is SGHTA and CDR2 is FQGNSA. V shed 6 bases, J shed 4 bases, and the junction held 6 bases outside the gene matches. As DNA, the CDR3 is TGTGCCAGCAGGCCGGCACTAGCGTACAATGAGCAGTTCTTC. It encodes CASRPALAYNEQFF. Based on the CDR3 plus reference TRBV7-2 and TRBJ2-1, the full variable domain is GAGVSQSPSNKVTEKGKDVELRCDPISGHTALYWYRQSLGQGLEFLIYFQGNSAPDKSGLPSDRFSAERTGGSVSTLTIQRTQQEDSAVYLCASRPALAYNEQFFGPGTRLTVL.

This clone has just a few counts. The chain recombines TRBV2 with TRBJ1-1; 12 positions agree with TRBD1. The CDR3 has 17 amino acids. Germline V gene data show CDR1 as SNHLY and CDR2 as FYNNEI. The V segment lost 4 bases and the J segment 3 bases; nucleotides outside the gene matches: 9. CDR3 coding DNA: TGTGCCAGCAGTGTTTCCGGGACAGGGGGCGGGTACACTGAAGCTTTCTTT. Protein product: CASSVSGTGGGYTEAFF.

V gene TRBV19 combines with J gene TRBJ2-3, with 9 bases aligning to TRBD2. This CDR3 spans 16 amino acids. Germline loops: CDR1 LNHDA, CDR2 SQIVND (reference sequence). The V and J ends lost 0 bases and 1 base, in that order; junction bases with no gene match: 2. CDR3 sequence: CASSIEVAGGTDTQYF. CDR3 coding DNA: TGTGCCAGTAGTATAGAAGTAGCGGGGGGCACAGATACGCAGTATTTT. The full variable domain, its missing parts supplied by reference TRBV19 and TRBJ2-3, is DGGITQSPKYLFRKEGQNVTLSCEQNLNHDAMYWYRQDPGQGLRLIYYSQIVNDFQKGDIAEGYSVSREKKESFPLTVTSAQKNPTAFYLCASSIEVAGGTDTQYFGPGTRLTVL.

The chain links TRBV15 to TRBJ2-1; the D gene is possibly TRBD2 (6 bases). V gave up 0 bases and J gave up 4 bases, with 10 bases separating them. The CDR3 has 15 residues. In germline, CDR1 is LNHNV, CDR2 YYDKDF (reference sequence). The CDR3: CATSRDQRVYNEQFF. CDR3 in DNA: TGTGCCACCAGCAGAGATCAGCGGGTATACAATGAGCAGTTCTTC.

This clone was found a few times. The CDR3 region is CASSPSMRGTEAFF. DNA of the CDR3: TGTGCCAGCTCACCATCGATGCGAGGGACTGAAGCTTTCTTT. The genes are TRBV18 and TRBJ1-1; no clear D gene. Trimming pared 2 bases from V and 5 bases from J, leaving 12 bases between. The germline gives CDR1 KGHSH, CDR2 LQKENI. CDR3 size: 14 residues.

For the CDR3, the DNA is TGTGCCAGCAGTCTGAGCCGGGACTTGGAGACCCAGTACTTC. It encodes CASSLSRDLETQYF. The J gene is TRBJ2-5, the V gene TRBV6-5; tentative D call: TRBD2 (6 bases). The CDR3 is 14 residues long. The germline CDR1 and CDR2 sequences are MNHEY and SVGAGI. V was clipped by 5 bases and J by 5 bases, with 15 bases between them.

The rearrangement uses TRBV5-6 and TRBJ2-7, with TRBD1 identical over 7 bases. V was pared by 4 bases and J by 5 bases, with 12 bases of the junction left unmatched. Germline CDR1 is SGHDT and CDR2 is YYEEEE. This CDR3 is built from 15 residues. DNA of the CDR3: TGTGCCAGCAGCCCTAAGGTCCGGGACAGCCACGAGCAGTACTTC. Translation gives CASSPKVRDSHEQYF.

This chain links TRBV19 with TRBJ2-2; possible D gene TRBD1, 5 bases. Looked up from germline, CDR1 is LNHDA and CDR2 is SQIVND (reference sequence). CDR3 length: 13 residues. The germline V and J ends were trimmed by 5 bases and 3 bases, with 7 bases remaining between them. CDR3 region: CASSQTDTGELFF. Written as DNA, the CDR3 is TGTGCCAGTAGTCAGACAGACACCGGGGAGCTGTTTTTT.